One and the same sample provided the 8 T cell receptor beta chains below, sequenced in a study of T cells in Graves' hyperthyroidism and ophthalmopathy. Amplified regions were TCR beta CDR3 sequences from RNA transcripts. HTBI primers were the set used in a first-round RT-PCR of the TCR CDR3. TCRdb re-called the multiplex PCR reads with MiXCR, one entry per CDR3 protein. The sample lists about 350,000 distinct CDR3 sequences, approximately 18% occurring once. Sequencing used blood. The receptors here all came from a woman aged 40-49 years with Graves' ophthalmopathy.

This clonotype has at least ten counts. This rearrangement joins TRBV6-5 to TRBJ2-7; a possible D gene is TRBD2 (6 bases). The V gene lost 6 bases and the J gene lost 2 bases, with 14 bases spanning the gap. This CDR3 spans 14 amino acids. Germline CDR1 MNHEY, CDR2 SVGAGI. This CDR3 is CASSPPSVPYEQYF. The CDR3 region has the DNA TGTGCCAGCAGCCCACCTAGCGTACCCTACGAGCAGTACTTC.

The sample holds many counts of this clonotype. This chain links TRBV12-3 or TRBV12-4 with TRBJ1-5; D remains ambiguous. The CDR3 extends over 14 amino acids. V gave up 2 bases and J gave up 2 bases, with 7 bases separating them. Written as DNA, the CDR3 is TGTGCCAGCAGTTTATGGGGTGGCAATCAGCCCCAGCATTTT. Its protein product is CASSLWGGNQPQHF.

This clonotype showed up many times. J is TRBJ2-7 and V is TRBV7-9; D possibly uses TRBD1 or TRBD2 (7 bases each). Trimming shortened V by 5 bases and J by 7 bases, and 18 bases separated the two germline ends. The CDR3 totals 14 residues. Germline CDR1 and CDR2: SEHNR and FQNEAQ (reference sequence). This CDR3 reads CASSRRQGGLEQYF. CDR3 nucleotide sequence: TGTGCCAGCAGCCGCAGACAGGGAGGGCTGGAGCAGTACTTC.

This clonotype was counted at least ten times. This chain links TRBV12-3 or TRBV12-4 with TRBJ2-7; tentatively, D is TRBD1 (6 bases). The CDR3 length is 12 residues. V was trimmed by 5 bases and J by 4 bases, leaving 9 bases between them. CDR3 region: CASSEGGYEQYF. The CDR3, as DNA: TGTGCCAGCAGTGAAGGGGGTTACGAGCAGTACTTC.

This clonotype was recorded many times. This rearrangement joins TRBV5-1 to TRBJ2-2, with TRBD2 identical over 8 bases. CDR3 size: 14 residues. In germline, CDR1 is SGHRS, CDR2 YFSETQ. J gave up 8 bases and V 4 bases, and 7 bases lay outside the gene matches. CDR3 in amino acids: CASSTGGASGELFF. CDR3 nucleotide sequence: TGCGCCAGCAGCACCGGGGGGGCGTCTGGGGAGCTGTTTTTT. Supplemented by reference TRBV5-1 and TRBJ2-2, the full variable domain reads KAGVTQTPRYLIKTRGQQVTLSCSPISGHRSVSWYQQTPGQGLQFLFEYFSETQRNKGNFPGRFSGRQFSNSRSEMNVSTLELGDSALYLCASSTGGASGELFFGEGSRLTVL.

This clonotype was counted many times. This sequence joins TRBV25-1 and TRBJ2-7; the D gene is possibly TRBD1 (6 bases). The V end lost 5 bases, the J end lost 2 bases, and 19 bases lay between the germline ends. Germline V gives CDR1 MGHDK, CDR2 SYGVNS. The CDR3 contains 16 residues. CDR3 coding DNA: TGTGCCAGCAGTATTCGGTCCGGGACATCACCCTACGAGCAGTACTTC. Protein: CASSIRSGTSPYEQYF.

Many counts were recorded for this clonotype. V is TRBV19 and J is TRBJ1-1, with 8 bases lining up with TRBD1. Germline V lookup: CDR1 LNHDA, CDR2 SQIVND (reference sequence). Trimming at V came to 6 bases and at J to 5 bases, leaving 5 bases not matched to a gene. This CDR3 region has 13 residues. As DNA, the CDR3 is TGTGCCAGTAGCGGACAGGGAGGAACTGAAGCTTTCTTT. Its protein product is CASSGQGGTEAFF. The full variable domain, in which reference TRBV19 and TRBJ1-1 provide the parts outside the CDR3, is DGGITQSPKYLFRKEGQNVTLSCEQNLNHDAMYWYRQDPGQGLRLIYYSQIVNDFQKGDIAEGYSVSREKKESFPLTVTSAQKNPTAFYLCASSGQGGTEAFFGQGTRLTVV.

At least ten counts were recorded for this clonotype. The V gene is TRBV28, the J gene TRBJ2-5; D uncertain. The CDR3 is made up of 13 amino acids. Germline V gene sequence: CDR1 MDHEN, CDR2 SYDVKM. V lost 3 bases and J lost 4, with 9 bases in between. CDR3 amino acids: CASSFPSTETQYF. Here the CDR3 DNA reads TGTGCCAGCAGTTTTCCTTCGACAGAGACCCAGTACTTC.